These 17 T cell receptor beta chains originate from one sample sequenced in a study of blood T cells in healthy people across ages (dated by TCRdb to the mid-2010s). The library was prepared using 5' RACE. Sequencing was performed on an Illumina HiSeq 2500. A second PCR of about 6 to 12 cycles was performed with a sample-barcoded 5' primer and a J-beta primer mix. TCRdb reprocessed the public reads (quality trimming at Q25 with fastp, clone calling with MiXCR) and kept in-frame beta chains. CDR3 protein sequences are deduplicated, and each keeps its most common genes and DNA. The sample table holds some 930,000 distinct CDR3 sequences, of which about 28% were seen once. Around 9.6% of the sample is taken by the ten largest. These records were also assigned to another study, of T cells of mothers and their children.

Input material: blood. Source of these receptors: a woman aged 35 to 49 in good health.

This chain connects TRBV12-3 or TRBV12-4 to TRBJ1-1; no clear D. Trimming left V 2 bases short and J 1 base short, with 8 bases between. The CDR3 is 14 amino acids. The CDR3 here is CASSLSEGNTEAFF. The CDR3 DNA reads TGTGCCAGCAGTTTATCGGAGGGGAACACTGAAGCTTTCTTT.

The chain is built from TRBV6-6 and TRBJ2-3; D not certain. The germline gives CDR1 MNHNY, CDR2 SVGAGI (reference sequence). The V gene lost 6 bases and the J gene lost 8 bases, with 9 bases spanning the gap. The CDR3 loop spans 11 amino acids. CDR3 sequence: CASSGWGTQYF. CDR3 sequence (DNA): TGTGCCAGCAGCGGTTGGGGTACGCAGTATTTT.

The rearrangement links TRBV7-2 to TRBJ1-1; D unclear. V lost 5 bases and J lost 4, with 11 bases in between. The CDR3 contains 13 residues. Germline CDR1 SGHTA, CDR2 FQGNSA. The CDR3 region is CASSPLEVTEAFF. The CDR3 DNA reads TGTGCCAGCAGCCCCTTGGAGGTCACTGAAGCTTTCTTT.

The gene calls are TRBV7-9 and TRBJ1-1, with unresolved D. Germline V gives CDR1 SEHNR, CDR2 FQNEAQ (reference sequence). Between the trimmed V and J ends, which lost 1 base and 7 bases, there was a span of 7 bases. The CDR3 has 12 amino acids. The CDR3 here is CASSLERDEAFF. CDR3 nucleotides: TGTGCCAGCAGCTTAGAGAGGGATGAAGCTTTCTTT. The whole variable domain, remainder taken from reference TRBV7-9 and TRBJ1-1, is DTGVSQNPRHKITKRGQNVTFRCDPISEHNRLYWYRQTLGQGPEFLTYFQNEAQLEKSRLLSDRFSAERPKGSFSTLEIQRTEQGDSAMYLCASSLERDEAFFGQGTRLTVV.

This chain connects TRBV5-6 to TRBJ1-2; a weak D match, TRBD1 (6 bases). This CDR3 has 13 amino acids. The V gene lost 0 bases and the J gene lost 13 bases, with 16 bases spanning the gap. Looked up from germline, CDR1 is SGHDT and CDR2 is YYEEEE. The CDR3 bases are TGTGCCAGCAGCTTGGACCAGGGGTCGCGCTCCACCTTC. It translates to CASSLDQGSRSTF.

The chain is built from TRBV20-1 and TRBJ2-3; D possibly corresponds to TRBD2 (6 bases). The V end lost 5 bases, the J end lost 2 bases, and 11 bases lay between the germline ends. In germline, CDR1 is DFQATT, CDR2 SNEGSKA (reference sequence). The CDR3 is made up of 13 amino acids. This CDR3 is CSADARDTDTQYF. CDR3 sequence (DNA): TGCAGTGCTGACGCGCGGGACACAGATACGCAGTATTTT.

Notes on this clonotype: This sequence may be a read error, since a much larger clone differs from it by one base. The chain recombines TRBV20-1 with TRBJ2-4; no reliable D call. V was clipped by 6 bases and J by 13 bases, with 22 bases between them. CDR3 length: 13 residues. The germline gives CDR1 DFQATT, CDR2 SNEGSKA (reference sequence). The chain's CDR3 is CSAPSFQYNEQYF. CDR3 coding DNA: TGCAGTGCCCCCTCGTTTCAGTACAATGAGCAGTACTTC.

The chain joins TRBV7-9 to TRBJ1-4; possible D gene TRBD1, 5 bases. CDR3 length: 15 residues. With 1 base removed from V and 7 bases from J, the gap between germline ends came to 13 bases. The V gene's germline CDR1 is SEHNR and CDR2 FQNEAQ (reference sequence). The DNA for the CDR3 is TGTGCCAGCAGCTTAGGCGTCGGCAGGGTTGAAAAACTGTTTTTT. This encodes CASSLGVGRVEKLFF. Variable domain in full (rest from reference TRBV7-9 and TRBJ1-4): DTGVSQNPRHKITKRGQNVTFRCDPISEHNRLYWYRQTLGQGPEFLTYFQNEAQLEKSRLLSDRFSAERPKGSFSTLEIQRTEQGDSAMYLCASSLGVGRVEKLFFGSGTQLSVL.

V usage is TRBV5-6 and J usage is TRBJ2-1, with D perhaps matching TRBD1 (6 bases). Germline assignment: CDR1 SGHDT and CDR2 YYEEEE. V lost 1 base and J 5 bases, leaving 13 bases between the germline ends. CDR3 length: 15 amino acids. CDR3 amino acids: CASSLYLQGHNEQFF. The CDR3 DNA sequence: TGTGCCAGCAGCTTGTACTTGCAGGGGCACAATGAGCAGTTCTTC.

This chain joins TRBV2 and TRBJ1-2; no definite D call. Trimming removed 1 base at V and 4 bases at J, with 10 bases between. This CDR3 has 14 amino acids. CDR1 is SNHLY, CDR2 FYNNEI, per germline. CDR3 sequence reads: CASSEVGAGYGYTF. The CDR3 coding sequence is TGTGCCAGCAGTGAAGTAGGTGCGGGCTATGGCTACACCTTC.

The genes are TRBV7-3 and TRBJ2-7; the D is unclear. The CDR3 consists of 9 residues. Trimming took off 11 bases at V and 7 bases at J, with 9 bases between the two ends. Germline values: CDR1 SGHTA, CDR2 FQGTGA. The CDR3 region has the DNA TGTGCCGTCTGGGTGGAGCAGTACTTC. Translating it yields CAVWVEQYF. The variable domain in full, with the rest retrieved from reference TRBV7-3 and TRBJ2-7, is GAGVSQTPSNKVTEKGKYVELRCDPISGHTALYWYRQSLGQGPEFLIYFQGTGAADDSGLPNDRFFAVRPEGSVSTLKIQRTERGDSAVYLCAVWVEQYFGPGTRLTVT.

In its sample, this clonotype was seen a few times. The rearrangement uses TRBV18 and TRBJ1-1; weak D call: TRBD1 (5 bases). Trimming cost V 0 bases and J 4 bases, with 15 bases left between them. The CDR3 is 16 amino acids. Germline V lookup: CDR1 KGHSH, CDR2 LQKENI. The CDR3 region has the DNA TGTGCCAGCTCACCACCCGCAGGGAGGAGAACCACTGAAGCTTTCTTT. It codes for CASSPPAGRRTTEAFF.

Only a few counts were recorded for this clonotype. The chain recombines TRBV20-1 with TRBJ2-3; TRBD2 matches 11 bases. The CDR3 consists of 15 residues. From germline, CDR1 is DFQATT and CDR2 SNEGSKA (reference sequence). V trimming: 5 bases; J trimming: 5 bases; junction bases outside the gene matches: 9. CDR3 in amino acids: CSAGTSGGPQDTQYF. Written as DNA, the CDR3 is TGCAGTGCTGGAACTAGCGGGGGCCCCCAAGATACGCAGTATTTT.

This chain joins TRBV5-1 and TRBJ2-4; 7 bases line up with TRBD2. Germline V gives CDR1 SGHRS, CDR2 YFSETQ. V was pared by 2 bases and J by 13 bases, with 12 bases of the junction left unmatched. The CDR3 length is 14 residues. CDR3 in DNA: TGCGCCAGCAGCTTCAGCGGGGCCGTGAGAGAGCAGTACTTC. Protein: CASSFSGAVREQYF.

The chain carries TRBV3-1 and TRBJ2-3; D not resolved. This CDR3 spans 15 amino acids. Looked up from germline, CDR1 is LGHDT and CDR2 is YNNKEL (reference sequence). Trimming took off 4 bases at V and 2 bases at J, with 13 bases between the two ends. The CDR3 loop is CASSPRDTNTDTQYF. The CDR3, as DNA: TGTGCCAGCAGCCCCCGTGATACAAACACAGATACGCAGTATTTT.

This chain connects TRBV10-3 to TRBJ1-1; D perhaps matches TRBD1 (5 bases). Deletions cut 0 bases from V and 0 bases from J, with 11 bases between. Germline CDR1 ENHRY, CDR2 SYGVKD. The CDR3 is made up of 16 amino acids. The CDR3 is CAISESNRGMNTEAFF. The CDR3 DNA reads TGTGCCATCAGTGAGTCGAATCGGGGGATGAACACTGAAGCTTTCTTT.

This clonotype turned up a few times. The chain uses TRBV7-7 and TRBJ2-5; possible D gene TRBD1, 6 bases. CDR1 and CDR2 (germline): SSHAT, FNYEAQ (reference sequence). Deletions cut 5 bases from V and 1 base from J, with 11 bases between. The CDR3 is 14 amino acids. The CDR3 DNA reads TGTGCCAGCAGCCTGCCGGACAGCCAAGAGACCCAGTACTTC. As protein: CASSLPDSQETQYF.